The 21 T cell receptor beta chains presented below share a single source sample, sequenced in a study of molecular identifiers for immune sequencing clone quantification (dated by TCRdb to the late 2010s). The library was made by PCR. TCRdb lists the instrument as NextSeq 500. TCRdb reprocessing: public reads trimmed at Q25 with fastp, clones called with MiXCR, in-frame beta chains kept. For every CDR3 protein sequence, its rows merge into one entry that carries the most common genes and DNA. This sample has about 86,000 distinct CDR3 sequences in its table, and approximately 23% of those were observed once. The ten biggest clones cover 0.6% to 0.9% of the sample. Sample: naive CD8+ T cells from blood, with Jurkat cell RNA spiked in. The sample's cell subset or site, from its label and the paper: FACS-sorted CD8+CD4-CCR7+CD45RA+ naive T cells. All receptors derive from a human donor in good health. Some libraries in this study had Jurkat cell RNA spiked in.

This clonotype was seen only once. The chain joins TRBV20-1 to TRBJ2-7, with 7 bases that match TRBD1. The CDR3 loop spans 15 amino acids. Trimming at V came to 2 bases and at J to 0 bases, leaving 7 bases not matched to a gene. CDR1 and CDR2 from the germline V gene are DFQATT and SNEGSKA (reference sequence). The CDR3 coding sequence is TGCAGTGCTAGACACCGGGACAGAAACTCCTACGAGCAGTACTTC. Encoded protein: CSARHRDRNSYEQYF.

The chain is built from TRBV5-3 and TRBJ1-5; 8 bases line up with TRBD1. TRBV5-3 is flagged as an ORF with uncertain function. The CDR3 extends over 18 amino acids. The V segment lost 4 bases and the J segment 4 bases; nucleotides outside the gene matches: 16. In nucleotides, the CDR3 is TGTGCCAGAAGCGACTTTATCAATCCGGGACAGGCAAATCAGCCCCAGCATTTT. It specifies CARSDFINPGQANQPQHF.

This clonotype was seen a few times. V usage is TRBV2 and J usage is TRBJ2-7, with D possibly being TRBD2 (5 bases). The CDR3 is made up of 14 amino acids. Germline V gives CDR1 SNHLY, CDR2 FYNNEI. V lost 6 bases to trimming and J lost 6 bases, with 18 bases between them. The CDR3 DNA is TGTGCCAGCAGGGCCCCTTCCCTAGGGAGCGAGCAGTACTTC. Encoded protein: CASRAPSLGSEQYF.

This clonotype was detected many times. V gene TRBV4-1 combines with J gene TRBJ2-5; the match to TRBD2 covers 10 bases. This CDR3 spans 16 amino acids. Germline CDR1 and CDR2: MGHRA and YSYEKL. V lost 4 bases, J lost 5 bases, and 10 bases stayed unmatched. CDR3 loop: CASSPAPGTSDETQYF. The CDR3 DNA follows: TGCGCCAGCAGCCCAGCCCCCGGGACTAGCGATGAGACCCAGTACTTC.

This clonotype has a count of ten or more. The CDR3 DNA reads TGCAGCGTTGATTATTTCGGGGAGCTGTTTTTT. Its translation: CSVDYFGELFF. The chain carries TRBV29-1 and TRBJ2-2; the D is unclear. Germline lookup yields CDR1 SQVTM and CDR2 ANQGSEA. The V end was cut by 3 bases, the J end by 7 bases, with 6 bases between. The CDR3 loop spans 11 amino acids.

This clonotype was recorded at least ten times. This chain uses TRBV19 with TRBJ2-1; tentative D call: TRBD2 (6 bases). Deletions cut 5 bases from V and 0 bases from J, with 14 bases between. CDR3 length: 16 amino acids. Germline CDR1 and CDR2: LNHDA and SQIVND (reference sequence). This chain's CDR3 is CASSPYGGNSYNEQFF. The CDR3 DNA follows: TGTGCCAGTAGTCCGTATGGCGGGAACTCCTACAATGAGCAGTTCTTC.

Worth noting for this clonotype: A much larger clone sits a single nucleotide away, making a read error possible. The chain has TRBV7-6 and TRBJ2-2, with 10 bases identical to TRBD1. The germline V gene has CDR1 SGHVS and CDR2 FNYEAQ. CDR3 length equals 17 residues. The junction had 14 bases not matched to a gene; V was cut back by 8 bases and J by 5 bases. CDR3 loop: CASGTLRTGGETGELFF. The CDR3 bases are TGTGCCAGCGGCACCCTGCGGACAGGGGGAGAGACCGGGGAGCTGTTTTTT.

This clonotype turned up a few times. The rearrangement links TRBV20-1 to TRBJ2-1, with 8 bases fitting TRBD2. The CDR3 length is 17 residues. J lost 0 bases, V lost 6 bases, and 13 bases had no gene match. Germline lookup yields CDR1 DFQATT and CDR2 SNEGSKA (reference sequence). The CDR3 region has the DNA TGCAGTGCCAATTCTTATAGCGGGGCAAACTCCTACAATGAGCAGTTCTTC. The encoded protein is CSANSYSGANSYNEQFF.

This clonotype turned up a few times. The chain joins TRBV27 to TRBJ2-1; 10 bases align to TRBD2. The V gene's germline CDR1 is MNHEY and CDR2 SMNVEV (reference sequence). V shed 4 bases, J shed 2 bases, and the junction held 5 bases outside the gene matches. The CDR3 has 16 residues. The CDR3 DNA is TGTGCCAGCAGTTCCGTAGCGGGGGGAACCTACAATGAGCAGTTCTTC. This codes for CASSSVAGGTYNEQFF.

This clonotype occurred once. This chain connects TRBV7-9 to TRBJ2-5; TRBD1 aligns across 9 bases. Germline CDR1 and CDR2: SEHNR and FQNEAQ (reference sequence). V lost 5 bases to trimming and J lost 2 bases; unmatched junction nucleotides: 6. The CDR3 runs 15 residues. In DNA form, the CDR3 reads TGTGCCAGCAGCGTAGGGACAGGGTGGCAAGAGACCCAGTACTTC. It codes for CASSVGTGWQETQYF.

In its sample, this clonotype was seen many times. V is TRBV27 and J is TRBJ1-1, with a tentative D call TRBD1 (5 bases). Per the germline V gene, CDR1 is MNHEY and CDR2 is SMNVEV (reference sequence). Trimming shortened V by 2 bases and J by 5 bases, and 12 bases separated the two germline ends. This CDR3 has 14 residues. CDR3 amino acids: CASSLNRWGTEAFF. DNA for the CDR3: TGTGCCAGCAGTTTAAACAGGTGGGGAACTGAAGCTTTCTTT.

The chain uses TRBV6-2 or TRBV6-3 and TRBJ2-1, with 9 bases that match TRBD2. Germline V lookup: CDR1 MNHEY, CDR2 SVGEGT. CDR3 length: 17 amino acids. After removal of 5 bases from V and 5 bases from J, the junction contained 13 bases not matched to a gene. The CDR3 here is CASSHRPGLAPDNEQFF. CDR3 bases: TGTGCCAGCAGTCACCGCCCGGGACTAGCTCCCGACAATGAGCAGTTCTTC.

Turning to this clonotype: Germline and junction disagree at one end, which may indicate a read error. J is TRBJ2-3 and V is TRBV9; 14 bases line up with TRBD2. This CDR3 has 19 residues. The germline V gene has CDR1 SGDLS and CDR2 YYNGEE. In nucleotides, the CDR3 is TGTGCCAGCAGCCTAGAGCCGGGACTAGCGGGAGCAGCCCCGGATACGCCGTATTTT. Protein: CASSLEPGLAGAAPDTPYF.

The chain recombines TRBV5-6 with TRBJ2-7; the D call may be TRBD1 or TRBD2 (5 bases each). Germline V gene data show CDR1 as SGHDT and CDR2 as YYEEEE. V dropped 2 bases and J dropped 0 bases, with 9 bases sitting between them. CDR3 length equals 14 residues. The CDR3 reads CASSFGAFSYEQYF. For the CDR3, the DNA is TGTGCCAGCAGCTTCGGGGCCTTCTCCTACGAGCAGTACTTC. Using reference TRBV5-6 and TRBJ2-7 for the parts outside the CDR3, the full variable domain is DAGVTQSPTHLIKTRGQQVTLRCSPKSGHDTVSWYQQALGQGPQFIFQYYEEEERQRGNFPDRFSGHQFPNYSSELNVNALLLGDSALYLCASSFGAFSYEQYFGPGTRLTVT.

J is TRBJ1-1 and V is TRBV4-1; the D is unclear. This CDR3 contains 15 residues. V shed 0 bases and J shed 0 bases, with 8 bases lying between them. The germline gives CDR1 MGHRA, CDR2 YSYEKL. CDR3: CASSQDVGLNTEAFF. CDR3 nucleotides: TGCGCCAGCAGCCAAGATGTTGGGCTGAACACTGAAGCTTTCTTT.

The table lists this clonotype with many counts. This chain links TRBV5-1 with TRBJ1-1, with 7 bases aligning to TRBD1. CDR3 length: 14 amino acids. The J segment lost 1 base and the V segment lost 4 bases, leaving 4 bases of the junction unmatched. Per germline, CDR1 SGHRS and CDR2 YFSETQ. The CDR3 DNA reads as TGCGCCAGCAGCCCCTGGACAGGGAACACTGAAGCTTTCTTT. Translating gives CASSPWTGNTEAFF.

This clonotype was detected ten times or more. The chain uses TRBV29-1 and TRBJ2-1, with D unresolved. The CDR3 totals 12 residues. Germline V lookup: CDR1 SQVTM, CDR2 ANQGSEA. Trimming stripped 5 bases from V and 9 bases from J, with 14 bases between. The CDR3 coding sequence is TGCAGCGTTACCGTTGTTGGAGTTGAGCAGTTCTTC. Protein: CSVTVVGVEQFF.

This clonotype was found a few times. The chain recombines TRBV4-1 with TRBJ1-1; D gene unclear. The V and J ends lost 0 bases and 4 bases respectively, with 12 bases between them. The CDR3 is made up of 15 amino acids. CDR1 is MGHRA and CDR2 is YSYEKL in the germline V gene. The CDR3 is CASSQDGGEPTEAFF. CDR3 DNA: TGCGCCAGCAGCCAAGATGGCGGGGAACCCACTGAAGCTTTCTTT.

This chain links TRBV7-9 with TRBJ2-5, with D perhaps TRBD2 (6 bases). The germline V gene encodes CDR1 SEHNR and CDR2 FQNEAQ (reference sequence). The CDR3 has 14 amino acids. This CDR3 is CASSARAGLETQYF. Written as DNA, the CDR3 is TGTGCGAGCTCGGCTCGCGCGGGGTTGGAGACCCAGTACTTC.

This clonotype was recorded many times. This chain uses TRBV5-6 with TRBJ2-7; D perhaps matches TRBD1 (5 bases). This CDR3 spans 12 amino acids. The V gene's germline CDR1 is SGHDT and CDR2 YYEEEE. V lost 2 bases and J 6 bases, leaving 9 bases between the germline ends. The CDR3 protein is CASSLQVSEQYF. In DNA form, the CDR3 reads TGTGCCAGCAGCTTACAGGTTTCCGAGCAGTACTTC.

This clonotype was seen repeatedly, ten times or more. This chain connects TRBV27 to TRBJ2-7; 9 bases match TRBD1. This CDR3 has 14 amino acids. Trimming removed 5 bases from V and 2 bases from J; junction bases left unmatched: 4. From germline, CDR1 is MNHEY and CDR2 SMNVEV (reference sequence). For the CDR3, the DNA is TGTGCCAGCAGTGTTCGGACAGGGGCCTACGAGCAGTACTTC. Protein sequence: CASSVRTGAYEQYF.